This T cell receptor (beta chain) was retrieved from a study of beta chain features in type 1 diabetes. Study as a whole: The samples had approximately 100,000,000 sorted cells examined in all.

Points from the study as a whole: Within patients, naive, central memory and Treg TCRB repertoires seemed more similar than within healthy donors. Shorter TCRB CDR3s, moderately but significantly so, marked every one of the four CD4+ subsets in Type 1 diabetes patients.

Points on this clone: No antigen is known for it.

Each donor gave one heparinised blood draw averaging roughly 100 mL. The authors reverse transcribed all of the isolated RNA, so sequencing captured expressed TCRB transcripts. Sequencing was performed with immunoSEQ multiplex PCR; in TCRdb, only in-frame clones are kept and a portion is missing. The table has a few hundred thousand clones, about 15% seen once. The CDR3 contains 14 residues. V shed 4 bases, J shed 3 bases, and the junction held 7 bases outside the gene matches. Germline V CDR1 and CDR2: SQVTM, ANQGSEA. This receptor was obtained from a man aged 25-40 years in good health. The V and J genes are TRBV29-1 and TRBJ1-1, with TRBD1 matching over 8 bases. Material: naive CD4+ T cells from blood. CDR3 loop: CSVAQGALDTEAFF. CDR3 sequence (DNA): TGCAGCGTTGCTCAGGGGGCGTTGGACACTGAAGCTTTCTTT.